This entry concerns a single T cell receptor beta chain. Its antigen is as yet unknown. PCR primers comprised 60 Vbeta and 13 Jbeta primers. This table comes from immunoSEQ multiplex PCR, and its TCRdb copy is limited to in-frame clones, with some not included. The table includes 150,000 or so clones, 65% to 80% detected once. These data are taken from a study of cytomegalovirus exposure and HLA in healthy donors. Regarding the study as a whole: Per a later analysis, 16,951 TCR beta sequences showed association with HLA alleles at 0.05 false discovery rate.

Deletions cut 0 bases from V and 4 bases from J, with 8 bases between. The germline V gene encodes CDR1 SGHRS and CDR2 YFSETQ. There are 15 residues in the CDR3. The J gene is TRBJ1-6, the V gene TRBV5-1; D is possibly TRBD1 (5 bases). The sequenced material came from PBMCs. This TCR derives from a female donor in good health and CMV-seronegative. The CDR3 DNA sequence: TGCGCCAGCAGCTTGGGCGGGGGATATAATTCACCCCTCCACTTT. The encoded protein is CASSLGGGYNSPLHF.